The T cell receptor beta chain described here comes from a study of graft-versus-host responses after intestinal transplantation. Across the whole study: Each recipient received a multivisceral, liver-intestinal, or isolated intestinal graft.

Study results and limitations: Detected in recipient marrow were GvH clones, some of which were first observed in ileum or blood. Allografts of patients with graft-donor T cell macrochimerism showed high graft-versus-host to host-versus-graft clone ratios.

Comment on this clone: Its antigen remains unknown. The junction does not match germline at one end; this may be a read error.

TCRdb's copy holds only in-frame clones and misses some; the assay was immunoSEQ multiplex PCR. The sample yields around 30,000 clones, 85% to 95% seen once. Looked up from germline, CDR1 is SGHTA and CDR2 is FQGNSA. CDR3 length equals 15 residues. The V gene is TRBV7-2, the J gene TRBJ1-5, with 8 bases matching TRBD1. The sample was PBMCs, taken 66 days after intestinal transplant. This receptor was obtained from a human patient who received an intestinal transplant, so some T cells may come from the graft donor. The CDR3 here is CASSLVAGGNQPQHF. The CDR3 DNA follows: TGTGCCAGCAGCTTAGTGGCAGGGGGCAACCAGCCCCAGCATTTT.